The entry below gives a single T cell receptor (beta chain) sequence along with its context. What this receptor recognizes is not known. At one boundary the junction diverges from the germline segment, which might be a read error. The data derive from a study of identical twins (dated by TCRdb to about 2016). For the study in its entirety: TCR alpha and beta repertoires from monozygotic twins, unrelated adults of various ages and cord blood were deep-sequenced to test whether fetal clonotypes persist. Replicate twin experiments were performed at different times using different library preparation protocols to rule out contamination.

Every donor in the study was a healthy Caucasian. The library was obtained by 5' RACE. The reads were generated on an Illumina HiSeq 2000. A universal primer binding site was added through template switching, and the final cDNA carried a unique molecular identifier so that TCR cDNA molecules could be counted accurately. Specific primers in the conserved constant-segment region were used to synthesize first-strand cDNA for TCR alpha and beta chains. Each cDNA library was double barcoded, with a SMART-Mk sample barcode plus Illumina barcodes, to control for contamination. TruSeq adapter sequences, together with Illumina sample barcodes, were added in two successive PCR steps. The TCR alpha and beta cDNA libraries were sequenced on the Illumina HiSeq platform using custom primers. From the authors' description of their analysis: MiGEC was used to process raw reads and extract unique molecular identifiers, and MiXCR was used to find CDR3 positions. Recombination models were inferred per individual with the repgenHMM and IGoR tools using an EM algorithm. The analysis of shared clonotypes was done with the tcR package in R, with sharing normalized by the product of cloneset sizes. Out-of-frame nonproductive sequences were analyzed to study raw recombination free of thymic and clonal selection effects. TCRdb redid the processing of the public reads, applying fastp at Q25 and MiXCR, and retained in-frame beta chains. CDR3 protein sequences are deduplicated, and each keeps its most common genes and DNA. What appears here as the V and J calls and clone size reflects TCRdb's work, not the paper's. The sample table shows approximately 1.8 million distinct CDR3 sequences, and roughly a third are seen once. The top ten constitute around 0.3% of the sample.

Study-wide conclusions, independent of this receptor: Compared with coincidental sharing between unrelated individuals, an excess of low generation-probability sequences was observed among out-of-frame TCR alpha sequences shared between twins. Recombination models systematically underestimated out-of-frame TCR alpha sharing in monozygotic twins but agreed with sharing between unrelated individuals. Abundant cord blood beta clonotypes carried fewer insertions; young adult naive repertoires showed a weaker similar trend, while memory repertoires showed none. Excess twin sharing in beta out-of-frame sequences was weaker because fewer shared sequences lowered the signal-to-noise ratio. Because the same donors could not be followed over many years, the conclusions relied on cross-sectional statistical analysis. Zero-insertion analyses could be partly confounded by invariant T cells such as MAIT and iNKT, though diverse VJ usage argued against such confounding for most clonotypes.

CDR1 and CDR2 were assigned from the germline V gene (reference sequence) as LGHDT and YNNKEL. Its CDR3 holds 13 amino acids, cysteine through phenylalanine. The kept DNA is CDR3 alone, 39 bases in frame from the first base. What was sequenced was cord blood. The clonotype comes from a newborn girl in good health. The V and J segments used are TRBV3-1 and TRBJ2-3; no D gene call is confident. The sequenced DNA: TGTGCCAGCGGCCAAGCTAGTGGGTATACGCAGTATTTT. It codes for CASGQASGYTQYF.